The 28 T cell receptor beta chains in this list originate from one sample, sequenced in a study of beta chain features in type 1 diabetes. All of the isolated RNA was reverse transcribed, so expressed TCRB transcripts were sequenced. Clones were read by immunoSEQ multiplex PCR, and TCRdb kept only the in-frame ones, dropping some. The sample lists around 300,000 clones, 7% to 9% seen once, with approximately 1% in the top ten. Source material: central memory CD4+ T cells from blood. Every receptor here comes from a woman under 30 in good health.

In DNA, the CDR3 is TGTGCCAGCAGCCTAGGACAGGCGGGGCAGCCCCAGCATTTT. Amino acids: CASSLGQAGQPQHF. The rearrangement uses TRBV5-4 and TRBJ1-5; TRBD1 matches at 7 bases. V trimming: 4 bases; J trimming: 7 bases; junction bases outside the gene matches: 8. This CDR3 contains 14 residues. CDR1 and CDR2 from the germline V gene are SGHNT and YYREEE (reference sequence).

This chain uses TRBV5-1 with TRBJ2-1, with TRBD1 matching 7 bases. The CDR3 contains 18 residues. V was clipped by 4 bases and J by 2 bases; unmatched bases: 15. Germline lookup yields CDR1 SGHRS and CDR2 YFSETQ. CDR3 nucleotide sequence: TGCGCCAGCAGCCCTCACAGGGGTGAGAAAGAAGCCTACAATGAGCAGTTCTTC. Encoded protein: CASSPHRGEKEAYNEQFF.

There are a few counts of this clone. The V gene is TRBV7-3, the J gene TRBJ2-3; D is possibly TRBD1 (5 bases). The length of the CDR3 is 15 residues. V lost 3 bases and J 2 bases, leaving 12 bases between the germline ends. The germline CDR1 and CDR2 sequences are SGHTA and FQGTGA. The DNA for the CDR3 is TGTGCCAGCAGCTTTCAGGGCGGATTCACAGATACGCAGTATTTT. This gives the protein CASSFQGGFTDTQYF.

The chain couples TRBV6-5 to TRBJ1-1; 9 nucleotides match TRBD1. Germline loops: CDR1 MNHEY, CDR2 SVGAGI. CDR3 size: 15 residues. Trimming at V came to 6 bases and at J to 4 bases, leaving 9 bases not matched to a gene. CDR3 nucleotide sequence: TGTGCCAGCAGCCCTACTAAGACAGGGGGCACTGAAGCTTTCTTT. Residues: CASSPTKTGGTEAFF.

This sequence joins TRBV2 and TRBJ2-2, with D perhaps matching TRBD2 (5 bases). The CDR3 has 13 residues. Trimming left V 8 bases short and J 6 bases short, with 13 bases between. In germline, CDR1 is SNHLY, CDR2 FYNNEI. In DNA form, the CDR3 reads TGTGCCAGCGGGGTCGTGGAGGCCGGGGAGCTGTTTTTT. It is translated as CASGVVEAGELFF.

This clone was detected a few times. The V call is TRBV7-3, the J call TRBJ2-5; 8 bases match TRBD1. CDR3 length: 13 residues. Germline loops: CDR1 SGHTA, CDR2 FQGTGA. The V segment lost 5 bases and the J segment 1 base; nucleotides outside the gene matches: 0. The CDR3 protein is CASSQGAQETQYF. In DNA form, the CDR3 reads TGTGCCAGCAGCCAGGGGGCCCAAGAGACCCAGTACTTC.

Only a few counts were recorded for this clone. The genes are TRBV29-1 and TRBJ2-3, with D perhaps TRBD2 (5 bases). Between the trimmed V and J ends, which lost 2 bases and 3 bases, there was a span of 12 bases. The CDR3 sequence is 14 residues long. Germline CDR1 and CDR2: SQVTM and ANQGSEA. The CDR3 loop reads CSVESTRITDTQYF. DNA for the CDR3: TGCAGCGTTGAATCAACTAGGATTACAGATACGCAGTATTTT.

V and J are TRBV29-1 and TRBJ2-1; 9 bases are a match to TRBD1. The CDR3 spans 15 residues. Germline V gene data show CDR1 as SQVTM and CDR2 as ANQGSEA. The trim removed 4 bases at V and 3 bases at J, leaving 7 bases unmatched. The CDR3 DNA follows: TGCAGCGTTGGGGGGGGACAGGGCGGCTACAATGAGCAGTTCTTC. This codes for CSVGGGQGGYNEQFF.

This chain uses TRBV19 with TRBJ2-1; 11 bases are a match to TRBD2. Germline values: CDR1 LNHDA, CDR2 SQIVND (reference sequence). V shed 3 bases, J shed 2 bases, and the junction held 6 bases outside the gene matches. The CDR3 covers 17 residues. The CDR3 region has the DNA TGTGCCAGTAGTATCGATGGGACTAGCGGAACCTACAATGAGCAGTTCTTC. This gives the protein CASSIDGTSGTYNEQFF.

This clone was detected many times. The J gene is TRBJ2-1, the V gene TRBV5-4, with D possibly TRBD2 on 6 matching bases. Trimming took 4 bases from V and 10 from J, leaving 18 bases between them. Germline lookup yields CDR1 SGHNT and CDR2 YYREEE (reference sequence). This CDR3 contains 14 residues. CDR3 sequence: CASSPDLSGSEQFF. The CDR3 DNA is TGTGCCAGCAGCCCCGACCTTAGCGGATCCGAGCAGTTCTTC.

As regards this clone: One end of the junction is discordant with germline, which a read error may explain. CDR3 residues: CASSLATGSVETQYF. CDR3 nucleotides: TGTGCTAGCAGCTTAGCTACGGGAAGCGTCGAGACCCAGTACTTC. This sequence joins TRBV7-7 and TRBJ2-5, with D perhaps matching TRBD2 (5 bases). Germline lookup yields CDR1 SSHAT and CDR2 FNYEAQ (reference sequence). The CDR3 spans 15 residues.

There are a few counts of this clone. The gene calls are TRBV18 and TRBJ1-6; no definite D call. V lost 5 bases, J lost 5 bases, and 10 bases lay in between. The germline CDR1 and CDR2 sequences are KGHSH and LQKENI. The length of the CDR3 is 14 residues. CDR3 in amino acids: CASSSSQNNSPLHF. CDR3 DNA: TGTGCCAGCTCATCGTCCCAAAATAATTCACCCCTCCACTTT.

This clone was seen a handful of times. The rearrangement joins TRBV11-2 to TRBJ1-3, with D maybe TRBD1 (5 bases). The CDR3 contains 17 residues. V lost 5 bases and J lost 0, with 17 bases in between. In germline, CDR1 is SGHAT, CDR2 FQNNGV. The CDR3 DNA reads TGTGCCAGCAGCCGCCAGCACGCGGGGGGCTCTGGAAACACCATATATTTT. Translated, it gives CASSRQHAGGSGNTIYF.

V and J are TRBV11-2 and TRBJ1-5, with 8 bases matching TRBD1. Germline loops: CDR1 SGHAT, CDR2 FQNNGV. The CDR3 runs 14 residues. V was pared by 5 bases and J by 6 bases, with 6 bases of the junction left unmatched. The CDR3: CASSPGQGTQPQHF. The DNA of the CDR3 is TGTGCCAGCAGCCCCGGACAGGGTACTCAGCCCCAGCATTTT.

This clone showed up just a few times. The chain links TRBV10-3 to TRBJ2-2; D is uncertain. CDR3 length: 11 amino acids. The V gene lost 8 bases and the J gene lost 3 bases, with 4 bases spanning the gap. Germline CDR1 reads ENHRY; CDR2 reads SYGVKD. CDR3 protein: CAIADTGELFF. The CDR3 bases are TGTGCCATCGCCGACACCGGGGAGCTGTTTTTT.

Worth noting for this clone: At the DNA level, this CDR3 is encoded by other sequences in the same sample as well. The CDR3 DNA is TGTGCCAGCAGCGTAGTCTCAGGCGTTACAGATACGCAGTATTTT. It encodes CASSVVSGVTDTQYF. The chain employs TRBV9 and TRBJ2-3; D ambiguous. The CDR3 has 15 amino acids. V shed 0 bases and J shed 3 bases, with 11 bases lying between them. Germline V gene sequence: CDR1 SGDLS, CDR2 YYNGEE.

This clone has a handful of counts. V is TRBV4-1 and J is TRBJ2-1; possible D gene TRBD2, 5 bases. V was shortened by 3 bases and J by 6 bases, with 18 bases between the two germline ends. This CDR3 comprises 16 residues. Germline V lookup: CDR1 MGHRA, CDR2 YSYEKL. CDR3 sequence (DNA): TGCGCCAGCAGCCACCCCGCACCTAGCTTTACCAATGAGCAGTTCTTC. It encodes CASSHPAPSFTNEQFF.

The CDR3 DNA is TGTGCCAGCAGCACCGGGACTAGCGGGAGGGCTGGAGAGACCCAGTACTTC. Its translation: CASSTGTSGRAGETQYF. The chain employs TRBV7-9 and TRBJ2-5; 16 nucleotides line up with TRBD2. CDR1 is SEHNR, CDR2 FQNEAQ, per germline (reference sequence). The CDR3 has 17 residues. Trimming at V came to 5 bases and at J to 4 bases, leaving 7 bases not matched to a gene.

The J gene is TRBJ2-7, the V gene TRBV3-1 (or the pseudogene TRBV3-2); D gene uncertain. V was cut by 4 bases and J by 11 bases, with 3 bases left in between. The germline V gene has CDR1 LGHDT and CDR2 YNNKEL (reference sequence). The CDR3 sequence is 8 residues long. The CDR3 bases are TGTGCCAGCAGCCCCAAGTACTTC. Protein sequence: CASSPKYF.

The chain joins TRBV2 to TRBJ1-1, with unresolved D. From germline, CDR1 is SNHLY and CDR2 FYNNEI. This CDR3 has 15 residues. V lost 6 bases, J lost 0 bases, and 14 bases lay in between. The CDR3 is CASSAFRNLNTEAFF. The CDR3 bases are TGTGCCAGCAGCGCTTTTAGGAATTTGAACACTGAAGCTTTCTTT.

The chain employs TRBV7-2 and TRBJ1-4; D is unclear. The ends were cut back, 6 bases at V and 8 bases at J, with 10 bases in the middle. Germline CDR1 SGHTA, CDR2 FQGNSA. This CDR3 is built from 12 residues. CDR3 nucleotide sequence: TGTGCCAGCAGGCTCGGAGGGGAAAAACTGTTTTTT. It encodes CASRLGGEKLFF. Full variable domain (missing parts from reference TRBV7-2 and TRBJ1-4): GAGVSQSPSNKVTEKGKDVELRCDPISGHTALYWYRQSLGQGLEFLIYFQGNSAPDKSGLPSDRFSAERTGGSVSTLTIQRTQQEDSAVYLCASRLGGEKLFFGSGTQLSVL.

The chain is built from TRBV20-1 and TRBJ2-7, with a weak D call TRBD1 (6 bases). CDR3 length equals 11 residues. Germline-derived CDR1 and CDR2 are DFQATT and SNEGSKA (reference sequence). V lost 6 bases, J lost 6 bases, and 12 bases lay in between. The CDR3 loop reads CSAGTGIEQYV. The CDR3 nucleotides are TGCAGTGCAGGCACAGGGATCGAGCAGTACGTC.

This clone came up a few times. This chain uses TRBV4-3 with TRBJ2-2; D is unclear. CDR1 is LGHNA, CDR2 YSLEER, per germline. V was shortened by 0 bases and J by 5 bases, with 7 bases between the two germline ends. This CDR3 comprises 14 residues. CDR3: CASSQDTATGELFF. DNA for the CDR3: TGCGCCAGCAGCCAAGACACGGCTACCGGGGAGCTGTTTTTT.

Ten or more counts support this clone. The rearrangement joins TRBV23-1 to TRBJ2-7, with a possible D match to TRBD1 (5 bases). TRBV23-1 has ORF status, its function being uncertain. Trimming left V 10 bases short and J 0 bases short, with 13 bases between. The CDR3 spans 13 residues. The CDR3 nucleotides read TGCGCCACCGAAGGGGTTAACTCCTACGAGCAGTACGTC. It encodes CATEGVNSYEQYV.

This clone was found many times. The V and J genes are TRBV5-1 and TRBJ1-2; D remains ambiguous. Looked up from germline, CDR1 is SGHRS and CDR2 is YFSETQ. This CDR3 is built from 15 residues. Trimming stripped 2 bases from V and 4 bases from J, with 15 bases between. CDR3 sequence (DNA): TGCGCCAGCAGCTTTTCGTCAGGCGCACCCTATGGCTACACCTTC. This translates into CASSFSSGAPYGYTF.

The sample holds a few counts of this clone. V is TRBV4-2 and J is TRBJ2-5; D is unclear. The V gene lost 0 bases and the J gene lost 5 bases, with 13 bases spanning the gap. This CDR3 has 15 amino acids. The germline V gene encodes CDR1 LGHNA and CDR2 YNFKEQ. CDR3 nucleotides: TGTGCCAGCAGCCAAGATGCCCAGGTTGATGAGACCCAGTACTTC. Translated, it gives CASSQDAQVDETQYF.

The gene calls are TRBV11-3 and TRBJ2-5, with D unclear. CDR1 SGHNT and CDR2 YENEEA come from the germline V gene. The CDR3 extends over 12 amino acids. The germline V and J ends were trimmed by 6 bases and 5 bases, with 10 bases remaining between them. The CDR3 reads CASRGRMETQYF. Written as DNA, the CDR3 is TGTGCCAGCAGGGGCAGGATGGAGACCCAGTACTTC.

This clone was observed at least ten times. This chain joins TRBV5-1 and TRBJ2-1; no firm D call. Looked up from germline, CDR1 is SGHRS and CDR2 is YFSETQ. The CDR3 is made up of 15 amino acids. V was cut by 5 bases and J by 0 bases, with 12 bases left in between. CDR3 DNA sequence: TGCGCCAGCAGTCCGAGATCCTTCTCCTACAATGAGCAGTTCTTC. Its translation: CASSPRSFSYNEQFF.